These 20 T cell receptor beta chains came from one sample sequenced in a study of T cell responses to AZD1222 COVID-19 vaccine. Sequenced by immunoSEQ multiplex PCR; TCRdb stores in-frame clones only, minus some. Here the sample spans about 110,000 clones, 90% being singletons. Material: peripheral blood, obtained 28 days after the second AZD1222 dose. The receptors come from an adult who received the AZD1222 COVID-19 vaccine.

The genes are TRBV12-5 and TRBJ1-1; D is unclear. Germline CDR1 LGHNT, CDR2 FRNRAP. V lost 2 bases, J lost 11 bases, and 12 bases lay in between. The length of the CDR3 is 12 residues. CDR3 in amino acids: CASGLSTEKAFF. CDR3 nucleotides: TGTGCTAGTGGTTTGAGCACGGAGAAGGCTTTCTTT.

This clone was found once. As DNA, the CDR3 is TGTGCCAGCAGTTACTTTGGACAGGGAGAGACCCAGTACTTC. This sequence encodes CASSYFGQGETQYF. V is TRBV6-5 and J is TRBJ2-5, with TRBD1 matching 8 bases. Trimming removed 1 base from V and 4 bases from J; junction bases left unmatched: 2. Germline CDR1 reads MNHEY; CDR2 reads SVGAGI. The CDR3 extends over 14 amino acids.

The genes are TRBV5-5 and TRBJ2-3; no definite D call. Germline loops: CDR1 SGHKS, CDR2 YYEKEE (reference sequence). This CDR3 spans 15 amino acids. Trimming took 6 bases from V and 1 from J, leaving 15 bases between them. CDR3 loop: CASTRVPAGTDTQYF. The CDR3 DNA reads TGTGCCAGCACCCGGGTCCCGGCGGGCACAGATACGCAGTATTTT. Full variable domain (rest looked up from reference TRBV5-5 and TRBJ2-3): DAGVTQSPTHLIKTRGQQVTLRCSPISGHKSVSWYQQVLGQGPQFIFQYYEKEERGRGNFPDRFSARQFPNYSSELNVNALLLGDSALYLCASTRVPAGTDTQYFGPGTRLTVL.

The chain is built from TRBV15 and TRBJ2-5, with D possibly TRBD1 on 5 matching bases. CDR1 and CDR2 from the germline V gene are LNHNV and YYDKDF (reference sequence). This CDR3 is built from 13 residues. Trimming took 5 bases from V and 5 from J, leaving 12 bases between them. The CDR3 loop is CATSSHPGETQYF. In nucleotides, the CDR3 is TGTGCCACCAGCTCCCACCCAGGGGAGACCCAGTACTTC.

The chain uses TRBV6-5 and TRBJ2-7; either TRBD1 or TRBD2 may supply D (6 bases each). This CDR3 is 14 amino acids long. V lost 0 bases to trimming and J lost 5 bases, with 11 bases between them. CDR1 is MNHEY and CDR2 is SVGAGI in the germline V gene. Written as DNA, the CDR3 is TGTGCCAGCAGTTACTCGGGGGGCCCCGACGAGCAGTACTTC. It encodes CASSYSGGPDEQYF.

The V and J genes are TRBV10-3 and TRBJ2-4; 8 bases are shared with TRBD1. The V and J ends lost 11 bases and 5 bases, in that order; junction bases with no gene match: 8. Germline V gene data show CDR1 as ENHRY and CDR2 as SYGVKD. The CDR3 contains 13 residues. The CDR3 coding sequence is TGTGCCTCGGCGACAGGGGTCGAAAACATTCAGTACTTC. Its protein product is CASATGVENIQYF.

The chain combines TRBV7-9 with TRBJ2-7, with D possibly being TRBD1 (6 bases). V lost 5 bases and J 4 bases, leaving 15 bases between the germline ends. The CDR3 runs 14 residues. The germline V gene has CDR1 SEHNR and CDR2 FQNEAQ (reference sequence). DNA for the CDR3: TGTGCCAGCAGCCCAGTGGGCCAGGGGTACGAGCAGTACTTC. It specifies CASSPVGQGYEQYF.

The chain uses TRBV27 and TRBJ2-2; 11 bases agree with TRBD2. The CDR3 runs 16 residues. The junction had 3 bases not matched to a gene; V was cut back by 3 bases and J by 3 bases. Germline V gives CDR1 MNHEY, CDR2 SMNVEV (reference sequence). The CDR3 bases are TGTGCCAGCAGTTTCCGACTAGCGGGGCACACCGGGGAGCTGTTTTTT. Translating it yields CASSFRLAGHTGELFF.

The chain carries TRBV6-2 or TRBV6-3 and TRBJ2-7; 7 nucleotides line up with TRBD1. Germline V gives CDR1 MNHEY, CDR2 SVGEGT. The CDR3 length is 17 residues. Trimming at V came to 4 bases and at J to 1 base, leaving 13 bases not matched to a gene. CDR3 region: CASSSSLGQSPSYEQYF. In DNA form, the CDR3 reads TGTGCCAGCAGTTCTTCCTTGGGACAGAGTCCTTCCTACGAGCAGTACTTC.

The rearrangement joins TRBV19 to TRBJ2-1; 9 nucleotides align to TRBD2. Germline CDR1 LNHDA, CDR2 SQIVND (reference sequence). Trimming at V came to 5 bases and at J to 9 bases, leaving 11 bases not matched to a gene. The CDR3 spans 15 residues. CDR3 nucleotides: TGTGCCAGTAGTCCCAGCCCGGGACTAGCAAGTGAGCAGTTCTTC. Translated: CASSPSPGLASEQFF.

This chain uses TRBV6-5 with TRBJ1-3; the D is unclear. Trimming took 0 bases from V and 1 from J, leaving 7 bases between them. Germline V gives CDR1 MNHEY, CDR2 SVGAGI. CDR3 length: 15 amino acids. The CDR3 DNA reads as TGTGCCAGCAGTTACTCCGCGGGGTCTGGAAACACCATATATTTT. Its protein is CASSYSAGSGNTIYF.

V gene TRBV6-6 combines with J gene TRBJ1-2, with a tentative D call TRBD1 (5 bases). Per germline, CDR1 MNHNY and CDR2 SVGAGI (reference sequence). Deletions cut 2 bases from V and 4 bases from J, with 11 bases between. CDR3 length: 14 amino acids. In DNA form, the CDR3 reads TGTGCCAGCAGTTACGGTGCAGGGTTCTATGGCTACACCTTC. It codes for CASSYGAGFYGYTF.

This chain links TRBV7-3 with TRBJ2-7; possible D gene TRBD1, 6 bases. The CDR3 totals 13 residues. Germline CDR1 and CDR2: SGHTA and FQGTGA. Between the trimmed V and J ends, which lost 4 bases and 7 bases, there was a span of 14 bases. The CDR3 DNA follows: TGTGCCAGCAGCTCAAGCCCAGGGGCTGAGCAGTACTTC. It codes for CASSSSPGAEQYF.

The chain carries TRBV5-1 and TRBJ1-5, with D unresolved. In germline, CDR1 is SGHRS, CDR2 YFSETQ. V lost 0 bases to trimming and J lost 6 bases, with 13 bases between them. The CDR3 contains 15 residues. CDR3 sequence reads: CASSLAGDGVQPQHF. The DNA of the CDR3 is TGCGCCAGCAGCTTGGCCGGCGATGGGGTTCAGCCCCAGCATTTT.

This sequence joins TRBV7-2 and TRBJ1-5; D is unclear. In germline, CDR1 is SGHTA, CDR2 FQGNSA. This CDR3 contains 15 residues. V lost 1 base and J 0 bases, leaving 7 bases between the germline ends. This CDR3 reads CASSLGPYSNQPQHF. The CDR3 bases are TGTGCCAGCAGCTTAGGCCCATATAGCAATCAGCCCCAGCATTTT. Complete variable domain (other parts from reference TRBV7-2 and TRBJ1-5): GAGVSQSPSNKVTEKGKDVELRCDPISGHTALYWYRQSLGQGLEFLIYFQGNSAPDKSGLPSDRFSAERTGGSVSTLTIQRTQQEDSAVYLCASSLGPYSNQPQHFGDGTRLSIL.

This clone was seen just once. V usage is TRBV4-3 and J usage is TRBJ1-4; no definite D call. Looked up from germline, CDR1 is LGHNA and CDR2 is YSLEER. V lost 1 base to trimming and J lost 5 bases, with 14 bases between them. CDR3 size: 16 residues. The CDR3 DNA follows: TGCGCCAGCAGCCAAGTCGATGGGGTGGGGAATGAAAAACTGTTTTTT. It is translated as CASSQVDGVGNEKLFF.

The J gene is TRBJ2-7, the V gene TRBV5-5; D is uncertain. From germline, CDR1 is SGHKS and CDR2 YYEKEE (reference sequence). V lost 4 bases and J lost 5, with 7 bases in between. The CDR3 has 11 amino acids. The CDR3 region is CASSLTDEQYF. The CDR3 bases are TGTGCCAGCAGCCTTACAGACGAGCAGTACTTC. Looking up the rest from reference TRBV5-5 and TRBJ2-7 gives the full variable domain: DAGVTQSPTHLIKTRGQQVTLRCSPISGHKSVSWYQQVLGQGPQFIFQYYEKEERGRGNFPDRFSARQFPNYSSELNVNALLLGDSALYLCASSLTDEQYFGPGTRLTVT.

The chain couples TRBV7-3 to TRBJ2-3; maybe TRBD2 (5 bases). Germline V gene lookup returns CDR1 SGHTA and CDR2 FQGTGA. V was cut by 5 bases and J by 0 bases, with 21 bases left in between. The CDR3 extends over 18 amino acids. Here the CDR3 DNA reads TGTGCCAGCAGCCTTCGGTCGGGGTCCAGATATAGCACAGATACGCAGTATTTT. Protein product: CASSLRSGSRYSTDTQYF.

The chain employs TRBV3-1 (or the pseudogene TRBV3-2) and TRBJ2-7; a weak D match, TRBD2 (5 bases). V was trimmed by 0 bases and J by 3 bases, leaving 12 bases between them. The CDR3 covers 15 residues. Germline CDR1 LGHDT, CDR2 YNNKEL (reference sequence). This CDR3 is CASSQERTWSYEQYF. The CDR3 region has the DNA TGTGCCAGCAGCCAAGAAAGGACTTGGAGCTACGAGCAGTACTTC.

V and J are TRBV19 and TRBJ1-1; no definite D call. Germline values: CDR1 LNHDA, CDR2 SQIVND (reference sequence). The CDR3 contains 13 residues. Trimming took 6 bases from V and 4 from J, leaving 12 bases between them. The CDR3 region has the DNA TGTGCCAGTAGCAATCCGTGGAGCACTGAAGCTTTCTTT. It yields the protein CASSNPWSTEAFF.